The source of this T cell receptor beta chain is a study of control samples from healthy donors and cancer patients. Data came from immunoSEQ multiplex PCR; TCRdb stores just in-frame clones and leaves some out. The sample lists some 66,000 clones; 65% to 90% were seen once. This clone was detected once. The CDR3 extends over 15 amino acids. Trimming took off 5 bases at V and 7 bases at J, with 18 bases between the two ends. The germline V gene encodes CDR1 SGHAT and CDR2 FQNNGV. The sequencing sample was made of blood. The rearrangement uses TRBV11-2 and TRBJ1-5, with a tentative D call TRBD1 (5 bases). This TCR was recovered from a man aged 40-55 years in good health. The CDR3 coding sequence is TGTGCCAGCAGCCCAGGCGGATCAGGGAAACAGCCCCAGCATTTT. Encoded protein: CASSPGGSGKQPQHF.